What follows are 24 T cell receptor beta chains derived from one specimen sequenced in a study of PD-1 blockade in classical Hodgkin lymphoma. Measured with immunoSEQ multiplex PCR; TCRdb has only the in-frame clones, and not every one. The sample consists of approximately 80,000 clones, about nine tenths of them appearing once. Exposure to brentuximab vedotin varied, and each patient had relapsed following autologous stem cell transplantation. The sample in question was peripheral blood mononuclear cells (PBMCs), obtained at baseline. These receptors all stem from a human donor with classical Hodgkin lymphoma.

V usage is TRBV6-5 and J usage is TRBJ1-1; a possible D gene is TRBD1 (5 bases). The V gene lost 0 bases and the J gene lost 4 bases, with 12 bases spanning the gap. This CDR3 has 15 amino acids. Germline values: CDR1 MNHEY, CDR2 SVGAGI. This chain's CDR3 is CASSYSRQLVTEAFF. CDR3 DNA: TGTGCCAGCAGTTACTCGAGACAGTTGGTCACTGAAGCTTTCTTT.

This chain uses TRBV27 with TRBJ2-7, with D perhaps matching TRBD2 (5 bases). The germline CDR1 and CDR2 sequences are MNHEY and SMNVEV (reference sequence). The V end lost 3 bases, the J end lost 3 bases, and 12 bases lay between the germline ends. CDR3 length: 14 amino acids. The CDR3 is CASSLYEGGYEQYF. Written as DNA, the CDR3 is TGTGCCAGCAGTTTGTACGAGGGTGGCTACGAGCAGTACTTC.

In this sample, this clone turned up once. This chain connects TRBV7-2 to TRBJ2-7; the match to TRBD1 covers 7 bases. Trimming cost V 9 bases and J 3 bases; bases outside gene matches: 11. Germline V gene sequence: CDR1 SGHTA, CDR2 FQGNSA. This CDR3 contains 14 residues. CDR3 bases: TGTGCCAGTGGGAAGACAGGGATTCACTACGAGCAGTACTTC. It encodes CASGKTGIHYEQYF.

J is TRBJ1-3 and V is TRBV7-2, with 8 bases that match TRBD1. V lost 5 bases and J lost 4; bases outside the gene matches: 16. Looked up from germline, CDR1 is SGHTA and CDR2 is FQGNSA. The CDR3 sequence is 18 residues long. The CDR3 nucleotides read TGTGCCAGCAGCATTTATCCCGGACAGGGAGTGGGCGGAAACACCATATATTTT. Its protein is CASSIYPGQGVGGNTIYF.

DNA for the CDR3: TGTGCCAGCAGTTTAAGCCCAAGCGGGAGTGGGGCCTGGGAGCAGTTCTTC. Translated, it gives CASSLSPSGSGAWEQFF. The J gene is TRBJ2-1, the V gene TRBV27; 8 positions agree with TRBD2. The CDR3 is 17 amino acids. From germline, CDR1 is MNHEY and CDR2 SMNVEV (reference sequence). The J segment lost 10 bases and the V segment lost 2 bases, leaving 16 bases of the junction unmatched.

This CDR3 is CASSPWGIWEQFF. DNA for the CDR3: TGTGCCAGCTCACCATGGGGGATATGGGAGCAGTTCTTC. V and J are TRBV18 and TRBJ2-1; tentatively, D is TRBD1 or TRBD2 (5 bases each). CDR3 length: 13 amino acids. CDR1 is KGHSH, CDR2 LQKENI, per germline. V lost 2 bases and J 10 bases, leaving 12 bases between the germline ends.

The rearrangement joins TRBV28 to TRBJ1-2, with 9 bases lining up with TRBD1. Germline values: CDR1 MDHEN, CDR2 SYDVKM. The CDR3 covers 14 residues. V lost 6 bases to trimming and J lost 4 bases; unmatched junction nucleotides: 6. The CDR3 is CASRLTGGVYGYTF. CDR3 nucleotide sequence: TGTGCCAGCAGGTTGACAGGGGGAGTCTATGGCTACACCTTC.

The V call is TRBV18, the J call TRBJ2-1, with D perhaps matching TRBD1 (6 bases). Germline loops: CDR1 KGHSH, CDR2 LQKENI. The ends were cut back, 2 bases at V and 0 bases at J, with 11 bases in the middle. This CDR3 is built from 16 residues. CDR3 sequence: CASSPSQGSSYNEQFF. DNA for the CDR3: TGTGCCAGCTCACCATCGCAGGGGTCCTCCTACAATGAGCAGTTCTTC.

The chain recombines TRBV9 with TRBJ1-4; D unclear. Germline loops: CDR1 SGDLS, CDR2 YYNGEE. This CDR3 contains 16 residues. V was shortened by 2 bases and J by 0 bases, with 11 bases between the two germline ends. DNA of the CDR3: TGTGCCAGCAGCGTCCGTCCGGTTTCAACTAATGAAAAACTGTTTTTT. It yields the protein CASSVRPVSTNEKLFF.

The rearrangement links TRBV7-8 to TRBJ2-5; TRBD1 might be the D (6 bases). This CDR3 spans 15 amino acids. Trimming stripped 1 base from V and 5 bases from J, with 14 bases between. Germline loops: CDR1 SGHVS, CDR2 FQNEAQ. CDR3 DNA: TGTGCCAGCAGCTTAGGGTCCCAGGGGACGGAGACCCAGTACTTC. Translation: CASSLGSQGTETQYF.

The V and J genes are TRBV6-5 and TRBJ2-7; 7 bases align to TRBD2. V shed 5 bases and J 2 bases; nucleotides not matched to a gene: 3. Germline CDR1 reads MNHEY; CDR2 reads SVGAGI. CDR3 size: 13 residues. The CDR3 DNA is TGTGCCAGCAGTGGGGGGGTCCCCTACGAGCAGTACTTC. Residues: CASSGGVPYEQYF.

This chain uses TRBV10-1 with TRBJ2-7; 9 bases align to TRBD1. V was pared by 3 bases and J by 3 bases, with 9 bases of the junction left unmatched. Germline V gene lookup returns CDR1 WNHNN and CDR2 SYGVQD (reference sequence). The CDR3 sequence is 16 residues long. This CDR3 is CASSDGTGQGYYEQYF. For the CDR3, the DNA is TGCGCCAGCAGTGACGGGACGGGACAGGGCTACTACGAGCAGTACTTC.

The chain employs TRBV5-5 and TRBJ2-5; 14 bases are a match to TRBD2. The length of the CDR3 is 16 residues. With V trimmed by 4 bases and J by 5 bases, 7 bases remained unmatched. Germline V CDR1 and CDR2: SGHKS, YYEKEE (reference sequence). CDR3 in amino acids: CASSTRLAGGPETQYF. The CDR3 DNA sequence: TGTGCCAGCAGCACTCGACTAGCGGGAGGGCCGGAGACCCAGTACTTC.

This clone was detected once. The chain recombines TRBV2 with TRBJ2-1; 12 nucleotides agree with TRBD1. Germline V lookup: CDR1 SNHLY, CDR2 FYNNEI. Trimming took 5 bases from V and 8 from J; bases not matched to a gene: 10. The CDR3 contains 16 residues. CDR3 DNA: TGTGCCAGCAGTCAGCCTTGGGACAGGGGGCGCGATGAGCAGTTCTTC. Translation gives CASSQPWDRGRDEQFF.

The J gene is TRBJ1-4, the V gene TRBV9; no definite D call. With 0 bases removed from V and 3 bases from J, the gap between germline ends came to 9 bases. CDR3 length equals 15 residues. Germline V gene sequence: CDR1 SGDLS, CDR2 YYNGEE. The CDR3 is CASSVGGIANEKLFF. DNA for the CDR3: TGTGCCAGCAGCGTAGGGGGTATTGCTAATGAAAAACTGTTTTTT.

This clone showed up just once. The chain links TRBV7-9 to TRBJ2-4; TRBD1 matches 9 bases. V shed 5 bases and J 4 bases; nucleotides not matched to a gene: 9. The germline CDR1 and CDR2 sequences are SEHNR and FQNEAQ (reference sequence). The CDR3 extends over 16 amino acids. CDR3 nucleotides: TGTGCCAGCAGCGTTCCGACAGGGGGACGAAAAAACATTCAGTACTTC. Translated: CASSVPTGGRKNIQYF.

The genes are TRBV12-5 and TRBJ2-7; D is ambiguous. Germline values: CDR1 LGHNT, CDR2 FRNRAP. Trimming removed 0 bases at V and 2 bases at J, with 14 bases between. The CDR3 sequence is 16 residues long. The DNA of the CDR3 is TGTGCTAGTGGTTTGGTACTCCTAGGGTTAACCTACGAGCAGTACTTC. This sequence encodes CASGLVLLGLTYEQYF.

V gene TRBV28 combines with J gene TRBJ2-7; 13 bases fit TRBD2. V lost 6 bases and J lost 2; bases outside the gene matches: 1. The germline V gene has CDR1 MDHEN and CDR2 SYDVKM. The CDR3 is made up of 14 amino acids. The CDR3 is CASRLAGGPYEQYF. The CDR3 DNA reads TGTGCCAGCAGACTAGCGGGAGGGCCCTACGAGCAGTACTTC.

The chain uses TRBV7-2 and TRBJ2-2; D gene unclear. The CDR3 sequence is 17 residues long. CDR1 is SGHTA and CDR2 is FQGNSA in the germline V gene. Trimming removed 2 bases at V and 1 base at J, with 14 bases between. The CDR3 region has the DNA TGTGCCAGCAGCTTATATGCTGTATTCAAGAACACCGGGGAGCTGTTTTTT. The encoded protein is CASSLYAVFKNTGELFF.

The chain recombines TRBV11-2 with TRBJ2-1; 9 nucleotides agree with TRBD2. The V gene's germline CDR1 is SGHAT and CDR2 FQNNGV. The CDR3 totals 18 residues. The V and J ends lost 1 base and 4 bases, in that order; junction bases with no gene match: 11. CDR3 in DNA: TGTGCCAGCAGCTTAGGCGTCAGGAGCGGGAGGTTATACAATGAGCAGTTCTTC. It yields the protein CASSLGVRSGRLYNEQFF.

The chain joins TRBV19 to TRBJ1-5; weak D call: TRBD1 (6 bases). The CDR3 contains 13 residues. V was clipped by 5 bases and J by 4 bases, with 9 bases between them. Germline lookup yields CDR1 LNHDA and CDR2 SQIVND (reference sequence). CDR3 loop: CASSPQGNQPQHF. DNA of the CDR3: TGTGCCAGTAGTCCACAGGGTAATCAGCCCCAGCATTTT.

This clone was seen once. The DNA for the CDR3 is TGCGCCAGCAGTTTTTACGCAAACCGGGACACTGAAGCTTTCTTT. Its protein product is CASSFYANRDTEAFF. The rearrangement joins TRBV10-1 to TRBJ1-1; D is unresolved. Per the germline V gene, CDR1 is WNHNN and CDR2 is SYGVQD (reference sequence). V was trimmed by 5 bases and J by 3 bases, leaving 16 bases between them. The CDR3 is 15 amino acids.

The rearrangement uses TRBV18 and TRBJ2-3, with 7 bases aligning to TRBD2. Trimming cost V 1 base and J 2 bases; bases outside gene matches: 3. CDR1 and CDR2 from the germline V gene are KGHSH and LQKENI. The CDR3 consists of 15 residues. The CDR3 region has the DNA TGTGCCAGCTCACCACTGAGCGGGAACACAGATACGCAGTATTTT. It encodes CASSPLSGNTDTQYF.

The rearrangement links TRBV28 to TRBJ1-3; D is possibly TRBD1 (6 bases). Germline V gene lookup returns CDR1 MDHEN and CDR2 SYDVKM. The CDR3 consists of 12 residues. V lost 8 bases to trimming and J lost 1 base, with 6 bases between them. CDR3 loop: CASGTSGNTIYF. In DNA form, the CDR3 reads TGTGCCAGCGGGACATCTGGAAACACCATATATTTT.